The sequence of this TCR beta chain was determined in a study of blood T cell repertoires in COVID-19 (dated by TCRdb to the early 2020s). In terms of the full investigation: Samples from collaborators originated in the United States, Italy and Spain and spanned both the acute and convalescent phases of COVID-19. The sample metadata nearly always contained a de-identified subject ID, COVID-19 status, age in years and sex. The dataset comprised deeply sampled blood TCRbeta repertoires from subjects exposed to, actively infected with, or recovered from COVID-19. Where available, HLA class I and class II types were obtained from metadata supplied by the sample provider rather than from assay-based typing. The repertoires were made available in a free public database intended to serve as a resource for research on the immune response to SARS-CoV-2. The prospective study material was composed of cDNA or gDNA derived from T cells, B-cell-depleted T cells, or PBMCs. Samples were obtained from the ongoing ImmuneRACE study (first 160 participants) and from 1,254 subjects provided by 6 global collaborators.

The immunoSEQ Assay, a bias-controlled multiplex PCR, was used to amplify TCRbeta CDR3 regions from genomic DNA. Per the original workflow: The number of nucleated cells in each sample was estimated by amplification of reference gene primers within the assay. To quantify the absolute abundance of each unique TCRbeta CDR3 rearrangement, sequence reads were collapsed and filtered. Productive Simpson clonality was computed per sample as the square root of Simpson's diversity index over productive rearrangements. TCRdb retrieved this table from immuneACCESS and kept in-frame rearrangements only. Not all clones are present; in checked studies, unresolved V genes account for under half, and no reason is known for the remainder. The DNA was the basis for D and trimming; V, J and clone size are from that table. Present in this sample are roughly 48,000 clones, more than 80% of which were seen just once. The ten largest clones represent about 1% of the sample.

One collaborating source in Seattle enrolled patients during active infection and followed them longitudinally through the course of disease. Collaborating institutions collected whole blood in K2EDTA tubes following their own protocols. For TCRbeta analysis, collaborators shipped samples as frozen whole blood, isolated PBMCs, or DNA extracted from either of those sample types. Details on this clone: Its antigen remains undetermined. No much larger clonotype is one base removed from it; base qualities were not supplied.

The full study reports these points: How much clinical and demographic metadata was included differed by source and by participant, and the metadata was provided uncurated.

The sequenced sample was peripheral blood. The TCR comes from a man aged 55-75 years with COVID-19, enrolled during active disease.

CDR3 sequence: CASRTSLAANYGYTF. The DNA sequence follows: TGTGCCAGCAGAACCAGCCTGGCGGCTAACTATGGCTACACCTTC. The receptor chain draws on TRBV6-5 and TRBJ1-2, with the D segment identity uncertain. CDR1 and CDR2 (MNHEY, SVGAGI) derive from the germline V gene. V lost 6 bases and J lost 0 bases; the stretch between them is 14 bases long. The cysteine opens and the phenylalanine closes a CDR3 of 15 amino acids. Only the CDR3 DNA stays, 45 bases, in frame from base 1.